This T cell receptor (beta chain) was identified during a study of blood T cell repertoires in COVID-19. CDR3 length equals 14 residues. V gave up 0 bases and J gave up 9 bases; unmatched junction bases: 3. Germline loops: CDR1 SGHDT, CDR2 YYEEEE. In the source study's methods: The assay estimated nucleated cells by amplifying reference gene primers. Libraries were prepared by immunoSEQ multiplex PCR; TCRdb keeps only in-frame clonotypes and omits some of them. V and J calls and clone size are as listed in that table; D and trimming were resolved from the DNA. This sample has around 26,000 clones; 92% occur once, and the top ten carry 2.5% to 3%.

This TCR derives from a human donor in a cohort sampled during active COVID-19. Material for sequencing was peripheral blood. This chain uses TRBV5-6 with TRBJ1-6; 7 nucleotides match TRBD1. CDR3: CASSLGGGASPLHF. In DNA form, the CDR3 reads TGTGCCAGCAGCTTGGGAGGGGGCGCTTCACCCCTCCACTTT.